Presented here are 13 T cell receptor beta chains from one specimen sequenced in a study of shared clonotypes between healthy human individuals. Clones were read by immunoSEQ multiplex PCR, and TCRdb kept only the in-frame ones, dropping some. Of 2.5 million or so clones in the sample, around 94% were seen once. The sample comprised naive CD4+ T cells sorted from blood. Subset here: CD45RA+ positively selected. These receptors came from a young man in good health.

This clone appeared a single time. The rearrangement uses TRBV10-3 and TRBJ2-4; 7 bases align to TRBD2. The CDR3 spans 15 residues. V dropped 10 bases and J dropped 3; count of bases not matched to a gene: 12. Germline V gene sequence: CDR1 ENHRY, CDR2 SYGVKD. The CDR3 here is CATEPGTTGKNIQYF. In DNA form, the CDR3 reads TGTGCCACAGAACCCGGGACTACCGGCAAAAACATTCAGTACTTC.

This clone was recorded only once. The CDR3 region is CASSPLERNTEAFF. DNA for the CDR3: TGTGCCAGCTCACCCTTAGAACGGAACACTGAAGCTTTCTTT. J is TRBJ1-1 and V is TRBV18; no clear D. CDR3 length: 14 amino acids. Germline values: CDR1 KGHSH, CDR2 LQKENI. Between the trimmed V and J ends, which lost 3 bases and 1 base, there was a span of 9 bases.

Of note for this clone: In the same sample, other DNA sequences code for this CDR3. The chain is built from TRBV7-2 and TRBJ2-1, with 7 bases matching TRBD1. V lost 5 bases, J lost 5 bases, and 3 bases stayed unmatched. This CDR3 has 13 amino acids. The V gene's germline CDR1 is SGHTA and CDR2 FQGNSA. The CDR3 region is CASSLGQNNEQFF. In nucleotides, the CDR3 is TGTGCCAGCAGCCTGGGACAGAACAATGAGCAGTTCTTC.

The chain joins TRBV6-6 to TRBJ1-2, with D tentatively TRBD1 (5 bases). Trimming removed 2 bases from V and 4 bases from J, with 11 bases in between. CDR1 and CDR2 from the germline V gene are MNHNY and SVGAGI (reference sequence). CDR3 length equals 14 residues. The CDR3 reads CASSYIGTVYGYTF. The CDR3 DNA reads as TGTGCCAGCAGTTACATTGGGACGGTCTATGGCTACACCTTC.

The chain carries TRBV15 and TRBJ2-7; the match to TRBD2 covers 7 bases. CDR3 length: 15 amino acids. V dropped 1 base and J dropped 0; count of bases not matched to a gene: 3. The germline V gene has CDR1 LNHNV and CDR2 YYDKDF (reference sequence). CDR3 residues: CATSRARGDSYEQYF. CDR3 nucleotides: TGTGCCACCAGCAGAGCCCGGGGGGACTCCTACGAGCAGTACTTC.

This chain uses TRBV4-3 with TRBJ2-6, with 8 bases aligning to TRBD1. Germline V gene lookup returns CDR1 LGHNA and CDR2 YSLEER. The CDR3 sequence is 17 residues long. The junction had 9 bases not matched to a gene; V was cut back by 4 bases and J by 4 bases. CDR3: CASSLDRGSAGANVLTF. The CDR3 coding sequence is TGCGCCAGCAGCCTAGACAGGGGTTCTGCCGGGGCCAACGTCCTGACTTTC.

The chain uses TRBV10-3 and TRBJ1-5; perhaps TRBD1 as D (5 bases). V was clipped by 10 bases and J by 5 bases, with 12 bases between them. The CDR3 spans 12 residues. Germline V CDR1 and CDR2: ENHRY, SYGVKD. The CDR3 DNA follows: TGTGCCACCTGGGACGGGGATCAGCCCCAGCATTTT. Encoded protein: CATWDGDQPQHF.

CDR3: CASRLGQGGWYEQYF. In nucleotides, the CDR3 is TGTGCCAGCAGACTCGGACAGGGAGGGTGGTACGAGCAGTACTTC. The chain links TRBV27 to TRBJ2-7, with a tentative D call TRBD1 (8 bases). Trimming left V 6 bases short and J 4 bases short, with 19 bases between. The CDR3 sequence is 15 residues long. Germline CDR1 and CDR2: MNHEY and SMNVEV (reference sequence).

This chain connects TRBV5-6 to TRBJ1-1; D not resolved. This CDR3 is 16 amino acids long. The V end was cut by 0 bases, the J end by 0 bases, with 12 bases between. The germline gives CDR1 SGHDT, CDR2 YYEEEE. DNA for the CDR3: TGTGCCAGCAGCTTGGGGGCAGGATCCATGAACACTGAAGCTTTCTTT. Encoded protein: CASSLGAGSMNTEAFF. Drawing the rest from reference TRBV5-6 and TRBJ1-1, the complete variable domain is DAGVTQSPTHLIKTRGQQVTLRCSPKSGHDTVSWYQQALGQGPQFIFQYYEEEERQRGNFPDRFSGHQFPNYSSELNVNALLLGDSALYLCASSLGAGSMNTEAFFGQGTRLTVV.

The chain joins TRBV9 to TRBJ1-2, with a possible D match to TRBD1 (5 bases). V was trimmed by 6 bases and J by 2 bases, leaving 20 bases between them. The CDR3 consists of 16 residues. CDR1 is SGDLS and CDR2 is YYNGEE in the germline V gene. Written as DNA, the CDR3 is TGTGCCAGCAAACTACTCTCCGGGACGGGAAACTATGGCTACACCTTC. Translated, it gives CASKLLSGTGNYGYTF.

The chain joins TRBV7-3 to TRBJ2-1; 15 bases are a match to TRBD2. Germline loops: CDR1 SGHTA, CDR2 FQGTGA. The CDR3 has 16 residues. With 5 bases clipped from V and 6 bases from J, the junction kept 5 bases outside the gene matches. The DNA for the CDR3 is TGTGCCAGCAGCCCGCGGACTAGCGGGGGGGCCAATGAGCAGTTCTTC. Its translation is CASSPRTSGGANEQFF.

The chain combines TRBV27 with TRBJ1-5; D unclear. CDR1 MNHEY and CDR2 SMNVEV come from the germline V gene (reference sequence). CDR3 length equals 13 residues. V was cut by 4 bases and J by 10 bases, with 14 bases left in between. The CDR3 region has the DNA TGTGCCAGCAGTTCCGAACCGGGCCTCCCCCAGCATTTT. This codes for CASSSEPGLPQHF.

The chain is built from TRBV19 and TRBJ2-5, with 9 bases aligning to TRBD1. Germline-derived CDR1 and CDR2 are LNHDA and SQIVND (reference sequence). The ends lost 4 bases at V and 5 bases at J; junction bases unmatched: 8. The CDR3 totals 15 residues. CDR3 region: CASSTFTGGDETQYF. Written as DNA, the CDR3 is TGTGCCAGTAGTACTTTCACAGGGGGCGACGAGACCCAGTACTTC.